The rows below give T cell receptor beta chains drawn from one sample of a study of cytomegalovirus exposure and HLA in healthy donors. The data were produced by immunoSEQ multiplex PCR, yet TCRdb's version contains in-frame clones alone and is incomplete. The clone table shows about 200,000 clones, with the ten largest holding 0.74%. Sequenced input: PBMCs. The source of these receptors is a boy younger than 18 in good health and CMV-seronegative. CDR3s include the opening cysteine and the closing phenylalanine or tryptophan. Fields, in order: J gene, V gene, D gene, CDR3 DNA, CDR3 protein. The D gene is left open where the match is weak.

TRBJ2-1	TRBV9	-	TGTGCCAGCAGCCCCCGGACAAACAATGAGCAGTTCTTC	CASSPRTNNEQFF
TRBJ2-1	TRBV30	-	TGTGCCTGGAGTCACAGGTTTATCGGAGCTGAGCAGTTCTTC	CAWSHRFIGAEQFF
TRBJ2-1	TRBV27	-	TGTGCCAGCAGTTCCCCAACTGGGCTTCTTGGAGAGCAGTTCTTC	CASSSPTGLLGEQFF
TRBJ2-7	TRBV9	-	TGTGCCAGCAGCACCGGGACGGGACACCAATACGAGCAGTACTTC	CASSTGTGHQYEQYF
TRBJ2-7	TRBV5-1	TRBD2	TGCGCCAGCAGCCCCCGCGGGGGTCCCTACGAGCAGTACTTC	CASSPRGGPYEQYF
TRBJ1-2	TRBV11-1	TRBD1	TGTGCCAGCAGCTACAGGGGAGGCTACACCTTC	CASSYRGGYTF
TRBJ2-3	TRBV18	-	TGTGCCAGCTCACCTACAGGGTACACAGATACGCAGTATTTT	CASSPTGYTDTQYF
TRBJ2-1	TRBV10-3	TRBD2	TGTGCCATCAGCCCGGGGGGGTCATACAATGAGCAGTTCTTC	CAISPGGSYNEQFF
TRBJ1-2	TRBV15	-	TGTGCCACCAGTAGGGACTACGATGGCTACACCTTC	CATSRDYDGYTF
TRBJ1-5	TRBV27	TRBD1	TGTGCCAGCAGGACAGGGGGCCCTTCCAATCAGCCCCAGCATTTT	CASRTGGPSNQPQHF
TRBJ2-7	TRBV7-9	-	TGTGCCAGCAGCTTATGGGGCCCAGAAGAGCAGTACTTC	CASSLWGPEEQYF
TRBJ2-7	TRBV4-1	-	TGCGCCAGCAGCCAAGGGGGACTCACCACCTACGAGCAGTACTTC	CASSQGGLTTYEQYF
TRBJ1-2	TRBV30	TRBD1	TGTGCCTGGAACAGGGGAGTCTATGGCTACACCTTC	CAWNRGVYGYTF
TRBJ2-5	TRBV4-1	-	TGCGCCAGCAGCCAATGGACACACCAAGAGACCCAGTACTTC	CASSQWTHQETQYF
TRBJ2-7	TRBV6-5	-	TGTGCCAGCAGTTACTCGGGCGTTTACGAGCAGTACTTC	CASSYSGVYEQYF
TRBJ2-7	TRBV5-1	-	TGCGCCAGCAGCTTGGGTGGGCGGGAAACATCCTACGAGCAGTACTTC	CASSLGGRETSYEQYF
TRBJ2-1	TRBV9	-	TGTGCCAGCAGCGTAGCTCGGACAGCCCCCAATGAGCAGTTCTTC	CASSVARTAPNEQFF
TRBJ1-1	TRBV5-3	-	TGTGCCAGAACCCGGGTGTGGCAGAACACTGAAGCTTTCTTT	CARTRVWQNTEAFF
TRBJ2-4	TRBV7-2	TRBD2	TGTGCCAGCAGCGGCCGGGGACTAGCGGGGGTAAAAAACATTCAGTACTTC	CASSGRGLAGVKNIQYF
TRBJ2-2	TRBV7-7	TRBD2	TGTGCTAGCAGCTTAGTAGCGGGGAGCCACACCGGGGAGCTGTTTTTT	CASSLVAGSHTGELFF
TRBJ1-4	TRBV19	-	TGTGCCAGTAGTACCCAGTTCGGCAGGGATGAAAAACTGTTTTTT	CASSTQFGRDEKLFF
TRBJ1-3	TRBV14	-	TGTGCCAGCAGCCAAGATCGGGGTCGAAACACCATATATTTT	CASSQDRGRNTIYF
TRBJ2-3	TRBV7-9	TRBD1	TGTGCCAGCAGCGATCCAGACAGGGTCACAGATACGCAGTATTTT	CASSDPDRVTDTQYF
TRBJ2-3	TRBV4-3	-	TGCGCCAGCAGCCAAGACGTCTACGGAGATACGCAGTATTTT	CASSQDVYGDTQYF
TRBJ1-2	TRBV20-1	-	TGCAGTGCTAGCCCCCAGGCCAGGTTCACCTTC	CSASPQARFTF
TRBJ2-7	TRBV5-4	TRBD1	TGTGCCAGCATGAGGACAGGGACCTACGAGCAGTACTTC	CASMRTGTYEQYF
TRBJ1-4	TRBV7-7	-	TGTGCTAGCAGCTTCGGGTTCGGTGAAAAACTGTTTTTT	CASSFGFGEKLFF
TRBJ2-7	TRBV9	TRBD2	TGTGCCAGCAGCGTAGGGCTAGCGGGGGGCCTTGGCGAGCAGTACTTC	CASSVGLAGGLGEQYF
TRBJ2-1	TRBV5-4	TRBD1	TGTGCCAGCAGCGTCGGACAGGGAGGCCACAATGAGCAGTTCTTC	CASSVGQGGHNEQFF
TRBJ2-5	TRBV28	TRBD2	TGTGCCAGCAGTCGGAGCGGGGGTCAAGAGACCCAGTACTTC	CASSRSGGQETQYF
TRBJ2-7	TRBV5-4	TRBD1	TGTGCCAGCAGCTTGGGACAGGGGAACTACGAGCAGTACTTC	CASSLGQGNYEQYF
TRBJ2-5	TRBV10-3	TRBD2	TGTGCCATCAGAGCGGGGGGGCAGGTGAGAGAGACCCAGTACTTC	CAIRAGGQVRETQYF
TRBJ2-7	TRBV6-6	-	TGTGCCAGCAGCTACAGCGGTACAAGCTCCTACGAGCAGTACTTC	CASSYSGTSSYEQYF
TRBJ1-4	TRBV6-5	-	TGTGCCAGCAGTGTGACAGGAGGTGCTGAAAAACTGTTTTTT	CASSVTGGAEKLFF
TRBJ2-6	TRBV4-3	TRBD1	TGCGCCAGCAGCCTTCAGGGGGCCCACTCTGGGGCCAACGTCCTGACTTTC	CASSLQGAHSGANVLTF
TRBJ1-2	TRBV6-5	TRBD1	TGTGCCAGCAGAACAGGGGTAGGAGGCTACACCTTC	CASRTGVGGYTF
TRBJ1-2	TRBV25-1	-	TGTGCCAGCAGTGATGCGGGGGATTATGGCTACACCTTC	CASSDAGDYGYTF
TRBJ2-1	TRBV5-1	-	TGCGCCAGCAGCTTGGAACCAGGAATCTACAATGAGCAGTTCTTC	CASSLEPGIYNEQFF
TRBJ2-7	TRBV6-1	TRBD2	TGTGCCAGCAGTGAGCTAGCGGGGGGCTCCTACGAGCAGTACTTC	CASSELAGGSYEQYF
TRBJ2-3	TRBV9	TRBD1	TGTGCCAGCAGCGTAGCTTGGGACAGGGCAGATACGCAGTATTTT	CASSVAWDRADTQYF
TRBJ2-7	TRBV5-1	TRBD2	TGCGCCAGCAGCCTTGGGACTAGCGGGGGGTCCTACGAGCAGTACTTC	CASSLGTSGGSYEQYF
TRBJ1-1	TRBV5-6	-	TGTGCCAGCAGCTTGGTTGGACTTATGAACACTGAAGCTTTCTTT	CASSLVGLMNTEAFF
TRBJ2-7	TRBV19	TRBD1	TGTGCCAGTAGTTTTCAGGGGGCCATGGAGCAGTACTTC	CASSFQGAMEQYF
TRBJ1-1	TRBV6-5	-	TGTGCCAGCAGTTACTCGAGTACCGGGAGGGCTTTCTTT	CASSYSSTGRAFF
TRBJ2-3	TRBV4-1	TRBD2	TGCGCCAGCAGCCAAGCACCCGGGGGGGCGGCAGATACGCAGTATTTT	CASSQAPGGAADTQYF